Listed below are T cell receptor beta chains from one sample, sequenced in a study of early T cells in non-severe SARS-CoV-2 infection. TCRdb reprocessed the 5' RACE reads with MiXCR, giving one entry per CDR3 protein. The sample yields just under 65,000 distinct CDR3 sequences, over 9% seen once. Specimen: whole blood, collected at baseline. These receptors were taken from an adult who was a healthcare worker with PCR-confirmed SARS-CoV-2 infection or an uninfected control (not recorded which). The CDR3 runs from the conserved cysteine through the conserved F or W. Fields, in order: J gene, clone size, V gene, D gene, CDR3 DNA, CDR3 protein. A D gene is named only where the DNA matches it firmly. Clone size is not always given. Where it is, it says once, few, many or a class for expanded clones.

TRBJ2-1	.	TRBV6-1	.	TGTGCCAGCAGTGAAAGTCTGGGGGTCGGAAAGTTCTTC	CASSESLGVGKFF
TRBJ1-6	.	TRBV13	.	TGTGCCAGCAGCTTAGTCGGGAGCGCCGGGGAATCACCCCTCCACTTT	CASSLVGSAGESPLHF
TRBJ2-2	few	TRBV5-5	.	TGTGCCAGCAGCTTTCCTAGCGCGGGCGGGGAGCTGTTTTTT	CASSFPSAGGELFF
TRBJ2-5	.	TRBV20-1	TRBD2	TGCAGTGCTAGAGCCCCCCCAGGGACTAGCGGGTACCAAGAGACCCAGTACTTC	CSARAPPGTSGYQETQYF
TRBJ2-1	many	TRBV6-2/TRBV6-3	TRBD2	TGTGCCAGCAGTTACTCGACCGTAGCGGGGGGATATTATGAGCAGTTCTTC	CASSYSTVAGGYYEQFF
TRBJ1-2	few	TRBV12-3/TRBV12-4	TRBD1	TGTGCCAGCAGCCCACGGCAGGGGGCGGTTGGCTACACCTTC	CASSPRQGAVGYTF
TRBJ2-2	few	TRBV6-4	.	TGTGCCAGCAGTGACTCGACTAGCACCGGGGAGCTGTTTTTT	CASSDSTSTGELFF
TRBJ2-7	.	TRBV29-1	.	TGCAGCGTTGACTCCGGGACTTCCTACGAGCAGTACTTC	CSVDSGTSYEQYF
TRBJ2-7	.	TRBV6-5	.	TGTGCCAGCAGTGCTGGGACCACCACAACCTACGAGCAGTACTTC	CASSAGTTTTYEQYF
TRBJ2-1	many	TRBV20-1	.	TGCAGTGCTAGAGATGTTGAGAGCTCCTACAATGAGCAGTTCTTC	CSARDVESSYNEQFF
TRBJ2-6	few	TRBV5-4	.	TGTGCCAGCAGCCTTACAGGGTACTCTGGGGCCAACGTCCTGACTTTC	CASSLTGYSGANVLTF
TRBJ1-4	many	TRBV7-2	.	TGTGCCAGCAGCTTAGCAACTAATGAAAAACTGTTTTTT	CASSLATNEKLFF
TRBJ1-5	.	TRBV12-3/TRBV12-4	.	TGTGCCAGCAGACCATTGGGACGTAGCAATCAGCCCCAGCATTTT	CASRPLGRSNQPQHF
TRBJ2-7	.	TRBV7-2	TRBD1	TGTGCCAGCAGCCCGGACAGGGTGGTCTACGAGCAGTACTTC	CASSPDRVVYEQYF
TRBJ1-1	many	TRBV7-9	TRBD1	TGTGCCAGCAGCTTAGGATACGGACAGGGCATAGAAGCTTTCTTT	CASSLGYGQGIEAFF
TRBJ2-2	.	TRBV30	TRBD2	TGTGCCTGGAGTCCGCTAGCGGAGAACACCGGGGAGCTGTTTTTT	CAWSPLAENTGELFF
TRBJ1-4	many	TRBV20-1	.	TGCAGTGCCCCAGGTGGCGCGTGGAATGAAAAACTGTTTTTT	CSAPGGAWNEKLFF
TRBJ2-6	.	TRBV6-6	TRBD1	TGTGCCAGCAGCCCCGGGACAGCAGGCTCTGGGGCCAACGTCCTGACTTTC	CASSPGTAGSGANVLTF
TRBJ2-2	few	TRBV5-1	TRBD2	TGCGCCAGCAAGACTAGCCCAGAGCCCGGGGAGCTGTTTTTT	CASKTSPEPGELFF
TRBJ2-3	.	TRBV5-1	TRBD2	TGCGCCAGCAGCTTGGAAGCGGGGTCAGATACGCAGTATTTT	CASSLEAGSDTQYF
TRBJ1-1	few	TRBV6-5	TRBD1	TGTGCCAGCAGTTTGGTGGGGACAGGGGGTCGGGTCACTGAAGCTTTCTTT	CASSLVGTGGRVTEAFF
TRBJ1-1	few	TRBV6-1	.	TGTGCCAGCAGGCCGGGCAGCACTGAAGCTTTCTTT	CASRPGSTEAFF
TRBJ1-2	.	TRBV6-5	.	TGTGCCAGCAGTTTCTCGGTTTACCTCCCATCGCAGACCTTC	CASSFSVYLPSQTF
TRBJ1-5	.	TRBV18	.	TGTGCCAGCTCGTCAAAACCTAATCAGCCCCAGCATTTT	CASSSKPNQPQHF
TRBJ2-4	many	TRBV20-1	TRBD2	TGCAGTGCTAGAGATTTGACTAGCGGGGGTCCTATAGCCAAAAACATTCAGTACTTC	CSARDLTSGGPIAKNIQYF
TRBJ2-5	.	TRBV5-1	.	TGCGCCAGCAGCTTAAGGTTCCGAGAGACCCAGTACTTC	CASSLRFRETQYF
TRBJ2-7	.	TRBV7-9	.	TGTGCCAGCAGCGCCCGGACTAACTCCTACGAGCAGTACTTC	CASSARTNSYEQYF
TRBJ1-2	many	TRBV6-1	.	TGTGCCAGCGCCTACAGGGATGATTCATACGGCTACACCTTC	CASAYRDDSYGYTF
TRBJ1-1	.	TRBV7-9	.	TGTGCCAGCAGCCGCCGACAGAATCAACTGGAAGCTTTCTTT	CASSRRQNQLEAFF
TRBJ1-2	few	TRBV9	.	TGTGCCAGCAGCGTAGAGGGACGGACTAACTATGGCTACACCTTC	CASSVEGRTNYGYTF
TRBJ2-7	many	TRBV19	TRBD1	TGTGCCAGTAGTACCCTCGGAATAGGGGGCCGGTACGAGCAGTACTTC	CASSTLGIGGRYEQYF
TRBJ1-3	.	TRBV20-1	.	TGCAGTGCCACCGGAGGGCACACCATATATTTT	CSATGGHTIYF
TRBJ2-1	few	TRBV20-1	TRBD1	TGCAGTACTAGCACAGGGGGCCTCTTCTACAATGAGCAGTTCTTC	CSTSTGGLFYNEQFF
TRBJ1-1	many	TRBV30	.	TGTGCCTGGGCGCCCATGGTCACTGAAGCTTTCTTT	CAWAPMVTEAFF
TRBJ2-3	few	TRBV20-1	.	TGCAGTGCTAGATTCGGACTGACAGATACGCAGTATTTT	CSARFGLTDTQYF
TRBJ2-7	few	TRBV7-8	.	TGTGCCAGCAGCCTAAGGACGGATTACGAGCAGTACTTC	CASSLRTDYEQYF
TRBJ1-5	few	TRBV6-7	.	TGTGCCAGCACCACCCTGGGAGAAAGGGGCAATCAGCCCCAGCATTTT	CASTTLGERGNQPQHF
TRBJ2-3	.	TRBV20-1	.	TGCAGTGCTAGAGATCGGGTGGGAGTTTCCACAGATACGCAGTATTTT	CSARDRVGVSTDTQYF
TRBJ1-5	many	TRBV18	TRBD1	TGTGCCAGCTCACCACTAGGACAGGGGGCCAATCAGCCCCAGCATTTT	CASSPLGQGANQPQHF
TRBJ2-7	few	TRBV6-6	TRBD2	TGTGCCAGCAGCCCCGCCGCTAGCGGGAGAGGATACGAGCAGTACTTC	CASSPAASGRGYEQYF
TRBJ2-7	.	TRBV6-6	.	TGTGCCAGCAGGAGGGGACCCGACAGCTACGAGCAGTACTTC	CASRRGPDSYEQYF
TRBJ2-2	.	TRBV12-3/TRBV12-4	TRBD2	TGTGCCAGCAGTAAGGGACTAGCGGGCTTCTTCGGCACCGGGGAGCTGTTTTTT	CASSKGLAGFFGTGELFF
TRBJ2-7	few	TRBV7-2	.	TGTGCCAGCAGCTTAGTAGTCTCTCAGGCTGCTTACGAGCAGTACTTC	CASSLVVSQAAYEQYF
TRBJ2-2	many	TRBV5-1	TRBD1	TGCGCCAGCAGCCCTCGGGGACAGAGTCGCACCGGGGAGCTGTTTTTT	CASSPRGQSRTGELFF
TRBJ2-5	few	TRBV21-1	.	TGTGCCAGCAGTCCTAGCGGGGGGCGTGATGAGACCCAGTACTTC	CASSPSGGRDETQYF
TRBJ2-1	many	TRBV6-6	.	TGTGCCAGCACCGTGACGGGGTCGACTGGGGAGCAGTTCTTC	CASTVTGSTGEQFF
TRBJ1-1	few	TRBV5-5	.	TGTGCCAGCAGCTTGGCCCGCCTGGGCCTTGGGGGCACTGAAGCTTTCTTT	CASSLARLGLGGTEAFF
TRBJ2-2	.	TRBV11-2	TRBD1	TGTGCCAGCAGCTTTACCGGGACAGGCACCGGGGAGCTGTTTTTT	CASSFTGTGTGELFF
TRBJ2-5	many	TRBV7-8	TRBD2	TGTGCCAGCAGCGGAAAAAGGGCAGGGACTAAACAAGAGACCCAGTACTTC	CASSGKRAGTKQETQYF
TRBJ2-5	.	TRBV12-5	TRBD1	TGTGCTAGTGGTTTGTACAGGGGGAGAGAGACCCAGTACTTC	CASGLYRGRETQYF
TRBJ1-1	.	TRBV20-1	.	TGCAGTGCTCCCTCAGGCAGGGGAAGGACTGAAGCTTTCTTT	CSAPSGRGRTEAFF